A selection of T cell receptor beta chains follows, all from one sample in a study of shared clonotypes between healthy human individuals. The table came from immunoSEQ multiplex PCR; TCRdb's copy has only in-frame clones and leaves some out. The sample consists of hundreds of thousands of clones, roughly 79% of them appearing once. The source material was PBMCs. These receptors all come from a woman aged 40-49 years in good health. Some clones in this sample may be carry-over from other donors' samples. Both conserved end residues are part of each CDR3. D genes are given only for firm matches. Size is omitted from some rows. Given values are once, few, many or a class for expanded clones.

>TRBV7-9|.|TRBD2|TRBJ2-1
CASSSTGTTRRQFF
TGTGCCAGCAGTTCTACCGGGACTACGAGACGGCAGTTCTTC
>TRBV7-2|.|.|TRBJ2-7
CASSLAPTLGEQYF
TGTGCCAGCAGCTTAGCGCCGACCCTCGGCGAGCAGTACTTC
>TRBV4-2|few|.|TRBJ1-2
CASSQRDIKDYGYTF
TGTGCCAGCAGCCAGAGGGACATCAAGGACTATGGCTACACCTTC
>TRBV20-1|.|.|TRBJ1-4
CSARNNEKLFF
TGCAGTGCTAGGAACAATGAAAAACTGTTTTTT
>TRBV7-8|.|TRBD1|TRBJ2-5
CASSLDGRGLETQYF
TGTGCCAGCAGCTTAGATGGCAGGGGGCTCGAGACCCAGTACTTC
>TRBV7-9|.|.|TRBJ1-3
CASSFQTGDNSGNTIYF
TGTGCCAGCAGCTTTCAGACAGGCGATAACTCTGGAAACACCATATATTTT
>TRBV5-1|.|.|TRBJ2-3
CASSLGRWLTDTQYF
TGCGCCAGCAGCTTGGGGCGTTGGTTGACAGATACGCAGTATTTT
>TRBV27|.|TRBD1|TRBJ2-6
CASSPRTGTRGANVLTF
TGTGCCAGCAGTCCCCGGACAGGTACTAGGGGGGCCAACGTCCTGACTTTC
>TRBV6-1|.|TRBD1|TRBJ2-7
CASNYRDRGYEQYF
TGTGCCAGCAATTACCGGGACAGGGGTTACGAGCAGTACTTC
>TRBV5-1|.|.|TRBJ1-5
CASSWTVGQPQHF
TGCGCCAGCAGCTGGACAGTCGGGCAGCCCCAGCATTTT
>TRBV4-3|.|.|TRBJ1-3
CASSQDSAGAAGNTIYF
TGCGCCAGCAGCCAAGATAGTGCAGGGGCAGCTGGAAACACCATATATTTT
>TRBV4-1|.|.|TRBJ2-3
CASSQNTGLGTDTQYF
TGCGCCAGCAGCCAGAACACGGGACTTGGCACAGATACGCAGTATTTT